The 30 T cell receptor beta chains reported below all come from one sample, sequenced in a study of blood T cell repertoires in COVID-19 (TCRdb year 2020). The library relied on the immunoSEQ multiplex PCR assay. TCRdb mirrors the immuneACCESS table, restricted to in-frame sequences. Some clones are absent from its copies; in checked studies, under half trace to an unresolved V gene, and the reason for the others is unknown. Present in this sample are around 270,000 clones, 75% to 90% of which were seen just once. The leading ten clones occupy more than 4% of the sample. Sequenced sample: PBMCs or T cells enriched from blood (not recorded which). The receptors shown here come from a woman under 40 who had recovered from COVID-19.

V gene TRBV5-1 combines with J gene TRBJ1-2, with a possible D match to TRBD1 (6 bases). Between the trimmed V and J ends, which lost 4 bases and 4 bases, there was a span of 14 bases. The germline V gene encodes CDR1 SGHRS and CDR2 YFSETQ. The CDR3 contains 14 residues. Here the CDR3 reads CASSLYREGYGYTF. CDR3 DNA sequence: TGCGCCAGCAGCCTGTACAGGGAAGGCTATGGCTACACCTTC.

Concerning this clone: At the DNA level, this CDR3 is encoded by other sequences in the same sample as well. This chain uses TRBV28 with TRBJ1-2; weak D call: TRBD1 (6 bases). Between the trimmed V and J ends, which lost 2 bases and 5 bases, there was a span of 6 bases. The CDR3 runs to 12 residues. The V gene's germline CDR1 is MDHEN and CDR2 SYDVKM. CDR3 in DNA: TGTGCCAGCAGTTTAACAGGGTATGGCTACACCTTC. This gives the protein CASSLTGYGYTF.

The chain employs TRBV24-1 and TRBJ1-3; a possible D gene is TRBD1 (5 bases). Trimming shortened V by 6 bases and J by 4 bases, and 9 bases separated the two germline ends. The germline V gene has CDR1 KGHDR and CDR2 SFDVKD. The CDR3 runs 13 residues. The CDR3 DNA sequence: TGTGCCACCAGTCGGGCAGGGGGAAACACCATATATTTT. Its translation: CATSRAGGNTIYF.

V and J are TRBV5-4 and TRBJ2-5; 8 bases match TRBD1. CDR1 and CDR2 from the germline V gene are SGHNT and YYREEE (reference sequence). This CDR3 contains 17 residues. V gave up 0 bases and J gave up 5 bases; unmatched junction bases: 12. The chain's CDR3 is CASSLGVGAGGKETQYF. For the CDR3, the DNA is TGTGCCAGCAGCTTGGGAGTGGGGGCAGGGGGCAAGGAGACCCAGTACTTC.

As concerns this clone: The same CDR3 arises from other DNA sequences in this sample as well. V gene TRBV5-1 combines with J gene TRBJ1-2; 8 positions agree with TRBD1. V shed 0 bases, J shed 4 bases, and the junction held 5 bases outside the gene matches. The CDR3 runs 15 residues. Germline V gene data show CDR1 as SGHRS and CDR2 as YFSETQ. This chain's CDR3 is CASSLALQGGYGYTF. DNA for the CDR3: TGCGCCAGCAGCTTGGCTTTACAGGGGGGCTATGGCTACACCTTC.

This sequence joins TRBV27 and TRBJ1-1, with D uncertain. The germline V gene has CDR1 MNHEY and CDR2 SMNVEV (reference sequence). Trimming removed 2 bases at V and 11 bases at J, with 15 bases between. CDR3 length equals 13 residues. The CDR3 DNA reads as TGTGCCAGCAGTTTAAGTCCCCGAGTGCGGGCTTTCTTT. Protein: CASSLSPRVRAFF.

CDR3: CASSLGSGLPGFF. DNA for the CDR3: TGTGCCAGCAGCTTAGGATCGGGACTCCCGGGCTTCTTT. The gene calls are TRBV7-9 and TRBJ1-1, with D maybe TRBD1 (5 bases). Germline assignment: CDR1 SEHNR and CDR2 FQNEAQ (reference sequence). With 1 base removed from V and 14 bases from J, the gap between germline ends came to 17 bases. CDR3 size: 13 residues.

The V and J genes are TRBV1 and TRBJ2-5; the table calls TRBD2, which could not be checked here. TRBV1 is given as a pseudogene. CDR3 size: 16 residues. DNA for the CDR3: TGCACCAGCAGCCAAGTTCGCGGGGACGAAAGGGAGACCCAGTACTTC. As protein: CTSSQVRGDERETQYF.

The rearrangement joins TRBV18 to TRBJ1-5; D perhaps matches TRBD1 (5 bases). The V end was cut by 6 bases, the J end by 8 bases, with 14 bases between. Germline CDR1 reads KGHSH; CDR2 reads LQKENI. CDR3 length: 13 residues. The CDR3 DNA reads TGTGCCAGCTCCGGGGGGAAAGGGGAGCCCCAGCATTTT. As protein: CASSGGKGEPQHF. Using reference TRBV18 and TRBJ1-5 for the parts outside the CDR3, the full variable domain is NAGVMQNPRHLVRRRGQEARLRCSPMKGHSHVYWYRQLPEEGLKFMVYLQKENIIDESGMPKERFSAEFPKEGPSILRIQQVVRGDSAAYFCASSGGKGEPQHFGDGTRLSIL.

Written as DNA, the CDR3 is TGTGCCAGCAGTTTATTGGGGGACAGGGGTGAAAAACTGTTTTTT. Amino acids: CASSLLGDRGEKLFF. The chain employs TRBV27 and TRBJ1-4, with 10 nucleotides matching TRBD1. The germline V gene has CDR1 MNHEY and CDR2 SMNVEV (reference sequence). This CDR3 has 15 amino acids. V was pared by 1 base and J by 7 bases, with 3 bases of the junction left unmatched.

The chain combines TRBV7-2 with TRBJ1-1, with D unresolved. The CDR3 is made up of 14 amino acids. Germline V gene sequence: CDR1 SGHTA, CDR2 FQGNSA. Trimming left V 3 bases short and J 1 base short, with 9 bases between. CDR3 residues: CASSFSQANTEAFF. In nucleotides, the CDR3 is TGTGCCAGCAGCTTCAGCCAGGCGAACACTGAAGCTTTCTTT.

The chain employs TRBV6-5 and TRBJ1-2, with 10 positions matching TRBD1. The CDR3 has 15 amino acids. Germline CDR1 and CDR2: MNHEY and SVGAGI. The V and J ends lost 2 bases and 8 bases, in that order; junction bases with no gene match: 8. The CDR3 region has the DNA TGTGCCAGCAGTTACACGGGACAGGGGTTTTACGGCTACACCTTC. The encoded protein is CASSYTGQGFYGYTF.

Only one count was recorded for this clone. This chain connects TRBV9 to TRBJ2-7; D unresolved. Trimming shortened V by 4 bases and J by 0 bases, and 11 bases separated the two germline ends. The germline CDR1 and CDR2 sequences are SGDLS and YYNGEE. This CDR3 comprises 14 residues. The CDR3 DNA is TGTGCCAGCAGCCCAGAAGTAAGCTCCTACGAGCAGTACTTC. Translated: CASSPEVSSYEQYF.

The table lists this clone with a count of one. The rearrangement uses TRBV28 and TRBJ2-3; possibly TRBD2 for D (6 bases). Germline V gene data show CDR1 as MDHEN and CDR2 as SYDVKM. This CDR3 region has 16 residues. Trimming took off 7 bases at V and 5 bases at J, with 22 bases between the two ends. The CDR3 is CASTGRGFSDGDTQYF. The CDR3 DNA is TGTGCCAGCACCGGTCGGGGGTTTAGCGATGGAGATACGCAGTATTTT. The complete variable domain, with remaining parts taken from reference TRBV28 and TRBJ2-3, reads DVKVTQSSRYLVKRTGEKVFLECVQDMDHENMFWYRQDPGLGLRLIYFSYDVKMKEKGDIPEGYSVSREKKERFSLILESASTNQTSMYLCASTGRGFSDGDTQYFGPGTRLTVL.

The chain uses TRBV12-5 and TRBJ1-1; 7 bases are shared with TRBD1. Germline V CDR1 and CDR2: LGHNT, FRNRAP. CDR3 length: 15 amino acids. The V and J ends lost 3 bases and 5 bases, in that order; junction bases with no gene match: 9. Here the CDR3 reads CASGFSTGARTEAFF. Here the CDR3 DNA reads TGTGCTAGTGGTTTCTCCACAGGGGCGAGGACTGAAGCTTTCTTT. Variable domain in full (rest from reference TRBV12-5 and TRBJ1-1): DARVTQTPRHKVTEMGQEVTMRCQPILGHNTVFWYRQTMMQGLELLAYFRNRAPLDDSGMPKDRFSAEMPDATLATLKIQPSEPRDSAVYFCASGFSTGARTEAFFGQGTRLTVV.

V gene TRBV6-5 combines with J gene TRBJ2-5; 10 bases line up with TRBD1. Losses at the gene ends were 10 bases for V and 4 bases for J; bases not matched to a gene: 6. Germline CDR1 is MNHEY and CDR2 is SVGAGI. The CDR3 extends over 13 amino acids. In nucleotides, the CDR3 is TGTGCCACCGGACAGGGGGGAGGAGAGACCCAGTACTTC. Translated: CATGQGGGETQYF.

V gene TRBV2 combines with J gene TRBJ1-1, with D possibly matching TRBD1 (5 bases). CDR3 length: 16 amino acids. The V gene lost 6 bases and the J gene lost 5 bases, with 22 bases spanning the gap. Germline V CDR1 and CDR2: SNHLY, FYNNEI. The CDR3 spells CASRETARGRVTEAFF. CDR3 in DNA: TGTGCCAGCAGAGAGACAGCACGCGGCAGGGTTACTGAAGCTTTCTTT.

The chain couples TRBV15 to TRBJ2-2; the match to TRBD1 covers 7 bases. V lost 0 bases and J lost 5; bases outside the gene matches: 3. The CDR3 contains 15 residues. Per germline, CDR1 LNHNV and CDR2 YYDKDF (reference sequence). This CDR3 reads CATSRDRGKTGELFF. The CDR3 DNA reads TGTGCCACCAGCAGAGACAGGGGGAAGACCGGGGAGCTGTTTTTT.

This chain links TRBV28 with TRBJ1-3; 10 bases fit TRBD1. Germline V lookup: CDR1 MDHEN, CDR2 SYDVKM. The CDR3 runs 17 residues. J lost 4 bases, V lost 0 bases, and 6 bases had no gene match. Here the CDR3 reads CASSLWGQGLGGNTIYF. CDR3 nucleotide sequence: TGTGCCAGCAGTTTATGGGGACAGGGGTTAGGCGGAAACACCATATATTTT.

The CDR3 reads CASSFTAATASSYNEQFF. For the CDR3, the DNA is TGTGCCAGCAGTTTCACGGCCGCGACTGCCAGCTCCTACAATGAGCAGTTCTTC. The rearrangement joins TRBV28 to TRBJ2-1; D remains ambiguous. Germline loops: CDR1 MDHEN, CDR2 SYDVKM. Trimming pared 3 bases from V and 0 bases from J, leaving 18 bases between. CDR3 size: 18 residues.

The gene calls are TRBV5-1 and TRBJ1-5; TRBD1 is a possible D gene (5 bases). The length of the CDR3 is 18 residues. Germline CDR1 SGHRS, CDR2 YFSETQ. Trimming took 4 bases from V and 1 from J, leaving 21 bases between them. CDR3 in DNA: TGCGCCAGCAGCCTCGGACTAAGAGGGGAACTAAGCAATCAGCCCCAGCATTTT. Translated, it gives CASSLGLRGELSNQPQHF.

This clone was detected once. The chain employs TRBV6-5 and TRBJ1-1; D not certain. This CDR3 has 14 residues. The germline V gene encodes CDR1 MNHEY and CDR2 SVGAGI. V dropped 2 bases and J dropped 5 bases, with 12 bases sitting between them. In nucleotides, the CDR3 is TGTGCCAGCAGTTACGAACCTCGAGGGACTGAAGCTTTCTTT. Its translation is CASSYEPRGTEAFF.

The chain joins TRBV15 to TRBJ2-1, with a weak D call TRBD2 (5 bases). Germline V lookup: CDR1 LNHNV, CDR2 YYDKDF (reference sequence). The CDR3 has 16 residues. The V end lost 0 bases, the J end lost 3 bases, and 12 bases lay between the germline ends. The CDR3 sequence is CATSRDRRSDYNEQFF. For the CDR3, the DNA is TGTGCCACCAGCAGAGATCGGAGGTCGGACTACAATGAGCAGTTCTTC.

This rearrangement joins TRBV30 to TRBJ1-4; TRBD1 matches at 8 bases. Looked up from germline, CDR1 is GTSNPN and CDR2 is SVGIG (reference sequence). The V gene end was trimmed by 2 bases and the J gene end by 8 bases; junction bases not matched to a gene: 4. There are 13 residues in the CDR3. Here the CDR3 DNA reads TGTGCCTGGAGTCAAGACAGGGGCGAAAAACTGTTTTTT. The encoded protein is CAWSQDRGEKLFF.

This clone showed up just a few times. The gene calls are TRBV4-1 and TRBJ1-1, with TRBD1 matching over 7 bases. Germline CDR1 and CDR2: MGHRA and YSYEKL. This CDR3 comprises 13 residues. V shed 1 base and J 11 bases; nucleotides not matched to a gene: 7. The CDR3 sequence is CASSQADRAVAFF. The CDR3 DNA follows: TGCGCCAGCAGCCAAGCTGACAGGGCCGTGGCTTTCTTT.

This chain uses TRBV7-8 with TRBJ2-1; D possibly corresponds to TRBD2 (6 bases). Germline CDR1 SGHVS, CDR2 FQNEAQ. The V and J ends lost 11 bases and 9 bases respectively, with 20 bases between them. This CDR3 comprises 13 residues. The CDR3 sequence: CAGASVKGGEQFF. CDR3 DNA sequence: TGTGCCGGCGCTAGCGTTAAAGGTGGTGAGCAGTTCTTC. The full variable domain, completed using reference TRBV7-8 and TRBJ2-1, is GAGVSQSPRYKVAKRGQDVALRCDPISGHVSLFWYQQALGQGPEFLTYFQNEAQLDKSGLPSDRFFAERPEGSVSTLKIQRTQQEDSAVYLCAGASVKGGEQFFGPGTRLTVL.

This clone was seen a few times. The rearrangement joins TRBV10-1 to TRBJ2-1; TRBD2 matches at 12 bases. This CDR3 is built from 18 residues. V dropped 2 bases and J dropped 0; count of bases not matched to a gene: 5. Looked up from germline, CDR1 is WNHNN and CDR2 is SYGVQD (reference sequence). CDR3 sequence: CASSEASGGALSYNEQFF. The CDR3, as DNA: TGCGCCAGCAGTGAGGCTAGCGGGGGGGCCCTCTCCTACAATGAGCAGTTCTTC.

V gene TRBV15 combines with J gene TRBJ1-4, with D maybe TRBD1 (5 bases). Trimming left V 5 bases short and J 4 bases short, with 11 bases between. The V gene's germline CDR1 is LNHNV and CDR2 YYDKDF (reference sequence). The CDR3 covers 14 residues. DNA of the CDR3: TGTGCCACCAGCGGACATTCTGGTAATGAAAAACTGTTTTTT. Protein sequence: CATSGHSGNEKLFF. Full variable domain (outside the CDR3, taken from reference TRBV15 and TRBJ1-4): DAMVIQNPRYQVTQFGKPVTLSCSQTLNHNVMYWYQQKSSQAPKLLFHYYDKDFNNEADTPDNFQSRRPNTSFCFLDIRSPGLGDTAMYLCATSGHSGNEKLFFGSGTQLSVL.

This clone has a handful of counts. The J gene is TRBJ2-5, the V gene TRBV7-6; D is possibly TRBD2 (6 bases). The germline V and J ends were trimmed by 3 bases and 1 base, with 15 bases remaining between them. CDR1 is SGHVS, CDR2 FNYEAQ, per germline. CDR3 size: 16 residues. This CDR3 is CASSLSPRDSQETQYF. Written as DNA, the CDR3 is TGTGCCAGCAGCTTGAGTCCCCGGGACTCCCAAGAGACCCAGTACTTC.

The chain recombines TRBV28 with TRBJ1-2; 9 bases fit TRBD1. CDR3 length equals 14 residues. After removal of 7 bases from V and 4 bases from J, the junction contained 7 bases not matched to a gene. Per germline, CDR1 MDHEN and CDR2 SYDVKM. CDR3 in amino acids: CASTRGTGSYGYTF. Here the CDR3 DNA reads TGTGCCAGCACCCGCGGGACAGGGAGCTATGGCTACACCTTC.